The 30 T cell receptor beta chains presented below share a single source sample, sequenced in a study of CD8+ T cells in alopecia areata. This sample's treatment: oral pan-JAK inhibitor, 5-10 mg twice daily. After isolation, RNA underwent reverse transcription to generate cDNA as the sequencing template. Produced via immunoSEQ multiplex PCR; TCRdb's table is partial and in-frame only. The sample contains 100,000 to 150,000 clones, 50% to 75% of which appear only once. The input for sequencing was CD8+ T cells sorted from blood, taken at week 4, from a patient treated with tofacitinib. The receptors shown here come from a human donor with alopecia areata.

Only a few counts were recorded for this clone. This chain links TRBV30 with TRBJ1-2; perhaps TRBD1 as D (5 bases). Germline CDR1 reads GTSNPN; CDR2 reads SVGIG (reference sequence). CDR3 length: 13 amino acids. The V and J ends lost 6 bases and 4 bases respectively, with 15 bases between them. The CDR3 loop reads CACGTSLSYGYTF. CDR3 in DNA: TGTGCCTGCGGGACCTCCCTTTCCTATGGCTACACCTTC.

This clone was seen only once. The chain joins TRBV30 to TRBJ2-1, with D hard to call. Germline V gene lookup returns CDR1 GTSNPN and CDR2 SVGIG (reference sequence). V lost 0 bases, J lost 6 bases, and 3 bases lay in between. The CDR3 is 11 residues long. The CDR3, as DNA: TGTGCCTGGAGTGTGAGCAATGAGCAGTTCTTC. Its translation: CAWSVSNEQFF.

The chain joins TRBV2 to TRBJ2-7; tentative D call: TRBD2 (6 bases). Germline V gene lookup returns CDR1 SNHLY and CDR2 FYNNEI. CDR3 length: 18 amino acids. V was pared by 4 bases and J by 3 bases, with 25 bases between. CDR3 bases: TGTGCCAGCAGTGGCCGCCGGGGGAAACACCTAACGCTCTACGAGCAGTACTTC. It specifies CASSGRRGKHLTLYEQYF. The whole variable domain, filled in from reference TRBV2 and TRBJ2-7, reads EPEVTQTPSHQVTQMGQEVILRCVPISNHLYFYWYRQILGQKVEFLVSFYNNEISEKSEIFDDQFSVERPDGSNFTLKIRSTKLEDSAMYFCASSGRRGKHLTLYEQYFGPGTRLTVT.

This chain links TRBV7-2 with TRBJ2-5; perhaps TRBD2 as D (6 bases). Germline CDR1 SGHTA, CDR2 FQGNSA. Trimming took off 5 bases at V and 2 bases at J, with 18 bases between the two ends. The CDR3 sequence is 16 residues long. In DNA, the CDR3 is TGTGCCAGCAGCAAGGAGATAGCGGAGATACAAGAGACCCAGTACTTC. This codes for CASSKEIAEIQETQYF.

In nucleotides, the CDR3 is TGTGCCAGCAGTTGTAGAGGGTCCGAAGAGGGTTGCTACTCCTACGAGCAGTACTTC. Translated, it gives CASSCRGSEEGCYSYEQYF. V and J are TRBV27 and TRBJ2-7; the D gene is possibly TRBD2 (5 bases). Germline CDR1 and CDR2: MNHEY and SMNVEV (reference sequence). CDR3 length: 19 residues. The V end lost 4 bases, the J end lost 0 bases, and 25 bases lay between the germline ends.

This clone was observed a few times. The CDR3 reads CASSLGQESSGANVLTF. CDR3 nucleotide sequence: TGCGCCAGCAGCCTAGGACAGGAGAGCTCTGGGGCCAACGTCCTGACTTTC. The J gene is TRBJ2-6, the V gene TRBV4-3; 7 positions match TRBD1. The CDR3 runs 17 residues. Looked up from germline, CDR1 is LGHNA and CDR2 is YSLEER. V dropped 4 bases and J dropped 0; count of bases not matched to a gene: 6.

This chain uses TRBV5-1 with TRBJ1-1; D uncertain. Germline V CDR1 and CDR2: SGHRS, YFSETQ. The V gene lost 4 bases and the J gene lost 5 bases, with 15 bases spanning the gap. This CDR3 has 14 residues. CDR3 coding DNA: TGCGCCAGCAGCCCACAAGGAGGGTATACTGAAGCTTTCTTT. Translated: CASSPQGGYTEAFF.

The chain recombines TRBV7-9 with TRBJ1-2, with 7 positions matching TRBD1. The junction had 6 bases not matched to a gene; V was cut back by 1 base and J by 4 bases. The CDR3 spans 15 residues. The germline V gene has CDR1 SEHNR and CDR2 FQNEAQ (reference sequence). CDR3 DNA: TGTGCCAGCAGCTTAGGCGGGACAGAACTCTATGGCTACACCTTC. Translating it yields CASSLGGTELYGYTF.

This clone was detected once. CDR3 DNA: TGTGCCAGCAGCTTGCTCCCAGTCCCGAACACTGAAGCTTTCTTT. This gives the protein CASSLLPVPNTEAFF. The J gene is TRBJ1-1, the V gene TRBV5-6, with D unclear. Deletions cut 1 base from V and 1 base from J, with 11 bases between. The CDR3 is 15 residues long. Per germline, CDR1 SGHDT and CDR2 YYEEEE.

This chain joins TRBV29-1 and TRBJ1-2, with D uncertain. The length of the CDR3 is 15 residues. V lost 0 bases, J lost 0 bases, and 11 bases lay in between. Germline CDR1 reads SQVTM; CDR2 reads ANQGSEA. The CDR3 nucleotides read TGCAGCGTTGAAGAAACCAGGAGAGCTAACTATGGCTACACCTTC. Its protein product is CSVEETRRANYGYTF.

This clone occurred a few times. V gene TRBV29-1 combines with J gene TRBJ1-2, with D unresolved. Germline V gives CDR1 SQVTM, CDR2 ANQGSEA. This CDR3 has 14 residues. V was shortened by 3 bases and J by 0 bases, with 11 bases between the two germline ends. In DNA, the CDR3 is TGCAGCGTTGAGCCGGCCATCACTAACTATGGCTACACCTTC. This sequence encodes CSVEPAITNYGYTF.

The sample holds a few counts of this clone. This chain links TRBV7-6 with TRBJ2-1, with D unresolved. This CDR3 comprises 12 residues. Deletions cut 1 base from V and 10 bases from J, with 8 bases between. Germline-derived CDR1 and CDR2 are SGHVS and FNYEAQ. In nucleotides, the CDR3 is TGTGCCAGCAGCTTAGGTAGTAGGGAGCAGTTCTTC. Translating gives CASSLGSREQFF.

The V and J genes are TRBV29-1 and TRBJ2-1; the match to TRBD2 covers 8 bases. The CDR3 is 13 amino acids. From germline, CDR1 is SQVTM and CDR2 ANQGSEA. J gave up 3 bases and V 3 bases, and 1 base lay outside the gene matches. DNA of the CDR3: TGCAGCGTTGATACTAGCGGCTACAATGAGCAGTTCTTC. Amino acid sequence: CSVDTSGYNEQFF.

The gene calls are TRBV4-3 and TRBJ2-3; 9 positions match TRBD2. The CDR3 runs 16 residues. J was trimmed by 0 bases and V by 4 bases; bases with no gene match: 5. Germline CDR1 is LGHNA and CDR2 is YSLEER. Here the CDR3 reads CASSLTSGGSTDTQYF. DNA for the CDR3: TGCGCCAGCAGCCTAACCAGCGGGGGGAGCACAGATACGCAGTATTTT.

This rearrangement joins TRBV13 to TRBJ2-5; D uncertain. Germline V lookup: CDR1 PRHDT, CDR2 FYEKMQ (reference sequence). V dropped 1 base and J dropped 6 bases, with 9 bases sitting between them. The CDR3 has 13 residues. The CDR3 DNA reads TGTGCCAGCAGCTTAGAAGGGTGGAAGACCCAGTACTTC. Encoded protein: CASSLEGWKTQYF. Filled out from reference TRBV13 and TRBJ2-5, the complete variable domain reads AAGVIQSPRHLIKEKRETATLKCYPIPRHDTVYWYQQGPGQDPQFLISFYEKMQSDKGSIPDRFSAQQFSDYHSELNMSSLELGDSALYFCASSLEGWKTQYFGPGTRLLVL.

The chain carries TRBV7-6 and TRBJ1-1; maybe TRBD1 (6 bases). The CDR3 consists of 16 residues. The germline V gene has CDR1 SGHVS and CDR2 FNYEAQ. The ends were cut back, 5 bases at V and 4 bases at J, with 20 bases in the middle. CDR3 loop: CASSQVGGFGGTEAFF. For the CDR3, the DNA is TGTGCCAGCAGCCAAGTTGGGGGCTTCGGGGGCACTGAAGCTTTCTTT.

The chain is built from TRBV19 and TRBJ2-3; D uncertain. CDR1 is LNHDA, CDR2 SQIVND, per germline (reference sequence). Trimming removed 7 bases at V and 2 bases at J, with 4 bases between. The CDR3 contains 11 residues. CDR3 in DNA: TGTGCCAGTACGGTCACAGATACGCAGTATTTT. Translating it yields CASTVTDTQYF.

The CDR3 DNA follows: TGTGCCAGCAGAGAGCGACAGAGCTCCTACGAGCAGTACTTC. Protein sequence: CASRERQSSYEQYF. This chain links TRBV2 with TRBJ2-7, with D tentatively TRBD1 (5 bases). CDR1 and CDR2 (germline): SNHLY, FYNNEI. This CDR3 has 14 residues. V lost 6 bases to trimming and J lost 0 bases, with 12 bases between them. The full variable domain, with the rest looked up from reference TRBV2 and TRBJ2-7, is EPEVTQTPSHQVTQMGQEVILRCVPISNHLYFYWYRQILGQKVEFLVSFYNNEISEKSEIFDDQFSVERPDGSNFTLKIRSTKLEDSAMYFCASRERQSSYEQYFGPGTRLTVT.

The chain joins TRBV4-1 to TRBJ1-5; 8 bases fit TRBD1. Losses at the gene ends were 3 bases for V and 3 bases for J; bases not matched to a gene: 10. The CDR3 contains 17 residues. The germline gives CDR1 MGHRA, CDR2 YSYEKL. This CDR3 is CASSQPADRDYNQPQHF. The CDR3 bases are TGCGCCAGCAGCCAGCCGGCGGACAGGGATTACAATCAGCCCCAGCATTTT.

Remarks on this clone: The junction departs from germline at one end; a sequencing error may be responsible. This chain joins TRBV27 and TRBJ2-5; the D gene is possibly TRBD2 (5 bases). The CDR3 runs to 13 residues. Per the germline V gene, CDR1 is MNHEY and CDR2 is SMNVEV (reference sequence). The CDR3 sequence: CASSISGKETQYF. CDR3 sequence (DNA): TGTGCCAGCAGTATATCGGGAAAAGAGACCCAGTACTTC.

As DNA, the CDR3 is TGTGCCTGGATAGCGGGCTATGGCTACACCTTC. Translated, it gives CAWIAGYGYTF. V usage is TRBV30 and J usage is TRBJ1-2; D remains unclear. Per germline, CDR1 GTSNPN and CDR2 SVGIG (reference sequence). There are 11 residues in the CDR3. The V and J ends lost 4 bases and 4 bases respectively, with 7 bases between them.

Comments on this clone: A read error may produce the germline difference seen at one junction end. V usage is TRBV30 and J usage is TRBJ1-2; TRBD1 might be the D (5 bases). Germline V gene data show CDR1 as GTSNPN and CDR2 as SVGIG (reference sequence). This CDR3 contains 11 residues. Written as DNA, the CDR3 is TGTGCCTGGAGTGTACTCGGGACGGCCGTCTTC. This sequence encodes CAWSVLGTAVF. Together with reference TRBV30 and TRBJ1-2, the CDR3 gives the full variable domain: SQTIHQWPATLVQPVGSPLSLECTVEGTSNPNLYWYRQAAGRGLQLLFYSVGIGQISSEVPQNLSASRPQDRQFILSSKKLLLSDSGFYLCAWSVLGTAVFGSGTRLTVV.

CDR3 loop: CASSLPSGTSGGAFETQYF. In nucleotides, the CDR3 is TGTGCCAGCAGCCTTCCCTCCGGGACTAGCGGGGGGGCCTTCGAGACCCAGTACTTC. The chain recombines TRBV9 with TRBJ2-5; 16 bases agree with TRBD2. V lost 4 bases to trimming and J lost 5 bases; unmatched junction nucleotides: 14. Germline V CDR1 and CDR2: SGDLS, YYNGEE. The CDR3 has 19 amino acids.

This clone was observed a single time. The V gene is TRBV27, the J gene TRBJ2-7; 7 bases are a match to TRBD2. CDR3 length: 14 amino acids. Germline CDR1 is MNHEY and CDR2 is SMNVEV (reference sequence). V was clipped by 4 bases and J by 0 bases; unmatched bases: 3. The CDR3 DNA follows: TGTGCCAGCAGTTGGGGCGGGAGCTCCTACGAGCAGTACTTC. Its translation is CASSWGGSSYEQYF.

Written as DNA, the CDR3 is TGTGCCAGCAGCGTTGGATGGGGCGCCTACGAGCAGTACTTC. This codes for CASSVGWGAYEQYF. This rearrangement joins TRBV9 to TRBJ2-7; weak D call: TRBD1 (5 bases). CDR1 and CDR2 from the germline V gene are SGDLS and YYNGEE. This CDR3 contains 14 residues. The germline V and J ends were trimmed by 2 bases and 2 bases, with 11 bases remaining between them.

The V gene is TRBV29-1, the J gene TRBJ2-5; TRBD2 might be the D (6 bases). Germline V gene data show CDR1 as SQVTM and CDR2 as ANQGSEA. Trimming removed 5 bases from V and 5 bases from J, with 15 bases in between. This CDR3 is 13 amino acids long. The CDR3 loop is CSVPGTVAETQYF. As DNA, the CDR3 is TGCAGCGTTCCCGGGACTGTCGCGGAGACCCAGTACTTC.

Comments on this clone: No conserved phenylalanine or tryptophan ends this CDR3, so it is likely a read error. The chain recombines TRBV12-5 with TRBJ2-3; D unclear. The CDR3 contains 14 residues. Trimming removed 5 bases at V and 0 bases at J, with 9 bases between. CDR1 and CDR2 (germline): LGHNT, FRNRAP. As DNA, the CDR3 is TGTGCTAGTGGTAGGGATGCTAGCACAGATACGCAGTATCTT. It yields the protein CASGRDASTDTQYL.

Comments on this clone: A junction end diverges from the germline sequence, so it may reflect a read error. CDR3: CSVEVAGAYNEQFF. The CDR3 region has the DNA TGCAGCGTGGAAGTAGCGGGGGCCTACAATGAGCAGTTCTTC. The chain links TRBV29-1 to TRBJ2-1, with TRBD2 matching over 9 bases. Germline lookup yields CDR1 SQVTM and CDR2 ANQGSEA. The CDR3 has 14 residues.

The sample holds a few counts of this clone. V gene TRBV7-2 combines with J gene TRBJ2-3; TRBD2 matches 10 bases. The V gene's germline CDR1 is SGHTA and CDR2 FQGNSA. J was trimmed by 2 bases and V by 5 bases; bases with no gene match: 4. This CDR3 region has 15 residues. This CDR3 reads CASSLSGGITDTQYF. The CDR3 DNA sequence: TGTGCCAGCAGCCTTAGCGGGGGGATCACAGATACGCAGTATTTT. Using reference TRBV7-2 and TRBJ2-3 for the parts outside the CDR3, the full variable domain is GAGVSQSPSNKVTEKGKDVELRCDPISGHTALYWYRQSLGQGLEFLIYFQGNSAPDKSGLPSDRFSAERTGGSVSTLTIQRTQQEDSAVYLCASSLSGGITDTQYFGPGTRLTVL.

The sample holds a few counts of this clone. The V gene is TRBV7-2, the J gene TRBJ2-3, with D perhaps matching TRBD1 or TRBD2 (5 bases each). The germline V and J ends were trimmed by 0 bases and 1 base, with 5 bases remaining between them. The CDR3 has 14 amino acids. Germline assignment: CDR1 SGHTA and CDR2 FQGNSA. CDR3 nucleotide sequence: TGTGCCAGCAGCTTAGCGGGGGGCACAGATACGCAGTATTTT. Its protein is CASSLAGGTDTQYF.